This TCR beta chain was identified during a study of shared clonotypes between healthy human individuals. The CDR3 runs to 12 residues. V was cut by 5 bases and J by 2 bases, with 7 bases left in between. CDR1 is SEHNR and CDR2 is FQNEAQ in the germline V gene (reference sequence). This clone came up once. Other DNA sequences within the sample encode an identical CDR3. Measured with immunoSEQ multiplex PCR; TCRdb has only the in-frame clones, and not every one. The table shows around 1.6 million clones, with about 98% occurring only once. The receptor was isolated from a man aged 25-45 years in good health. Sequencing used naive CD4+ T cells sorted from blood. This sample's subset: CD45RA+ positively selected. The V and J genes are TRBV7-9 and TRBJ2-7; D uncertain. CDR3 sequence reads: CASSLQPYEQYF. The DNA for the CDR3 is TGTGCCAGCAGCCTTCAGCCCTACGAGCAGTACTTC.